The sequence of this T cell receptor (beta chain) was determined in a study of cytotoxic CD8 clonotypes in ibrutinib-treated CLL. Study as a whole: In all, about 11 patients were relapsed/refractory, approximately 16 were treatment-naive and some 17 were IGHV unmutated.

The study's findings and limits: Upon ibrutinib response clonality rose, and upon progression it fell back toward baseline.

The V segment lost 2 bases and the J segment 5 bases; nucleotides outside the gene matches: 1. The CDR3 runs to 12 residues. Germline V gene data show CDR1 as SGHNT and CDR2 as YYREEE (reference sequence). The data were produced by immunoSEQ multiplex PCR, yet TCRdb's version contains in-frame clones alone and is incomplete. In the table there are approximately 74,000 clones, around 82% of which are singletons. In the case of this clone: Its antigen remains unknown.

The chain carries TRBV5-4 and TRBJ2-7, with 7 bases that match TRBD2. Source: PBMCs, taken at disease progression, from a patient treated with ibrutinib. The origin of this receptor is a human donor with chronic lymphocytic leukemia. As DNA, the CDR3 is TGTGCCAGCAGCTTCGCGGGGGACGAGCAGTACTTC. This sequence encodes CASSFAGDEQYF.